Listed here are 25 T cell receptor beta chains from one sample, sequenced in a study of blood T cell repertoires in COVID-19. Some clones are missing from TCRdb's copy, which holds only in-frame ones; the method was immunoSEQ multiplex PCR. This sample has 200,000 to 300,000 clones, with around 81% found just once. Material: peripheral blood. These TCRs come from a man aged 30-40 years who had recovered from COVID-19.

V and J are TRBV2 and TRBJ2-1; tentative D call: TRBD2 (6 bases). The germline gives CDR1 SNHLY, CDR2 FYNNEI. Trimming shortened V by 8 bases and J by 7 bases, and 18 bases separated the two germline ends. The CDR3 runs to 14 residues. Here the CDR3 reads CASHRTTRQNEQFF. CDR3 in DNA: TGTGCCAGCCATCGGACTACCAGACAAAATGAGCAGTTCTTC. Looking up the rest from reference TRBV2 and TRBJ2-1 gives the full variable domain: EPEVTQTPSHQVTQMGQEVILRCVPISNHLYFYWYRQILGQKVEFLVSFYNNEISEKSEIFDDQFSVERPDGSNFTLKIRSTKLEDSAMYFCASHRTTRQNEQFFGPGTRLTVL.

V and J are TRBV12-5 and TRBJ1-6; maybe TRBD1 (5 bases). V was clipped by 0 bases and J by 2 bases, with 14 bases between them. The CDR3 spans 18 residues. Germline values: CDR1 LGHNT, CDR2 FRNRAP. CDR3 coding DNA: TGTGCTAGTGGTTTGGTACTTGGGGCCCCGACCTATAATTCACCCCTCCACTTT. This encodes CASGLVLGAPTYNSPLHF.

This sequence joins TRBV18 and TRBJ2-5; 12 bases map to TRBD2. This CDR3 is 18 amino acids long. J was trimmed by 1 base and V by 2 bases; bases with no gene match: 8. Germline-derived CDR1 and CDR2 are KGHSH and LQKENI. CDR3 sequence: CASSPFTGLAGTQETQYF. In DNA form, the CDR3 reads TGTGCCAGCTCACCATTTACCGGACTAGCGGGGACCCAAGAGACCCAGTACTTC.

A few counts support this clone. CDR3 protein: CASSLRAGNTDTQYF. The CDR3 DNA reads TGTGCCAGCAGTCTAAGGGCGGGGAACACAGATACGCAGTATTTT. The chain is built from TRBV6-5 and TRBJ2-3, with a possible D match to TRBD2 (6 bases). The germline CDR1 and CDR2 sequences are MNHEY and SVGAGI. CDR3 length equals 15 residues. V was trimmed by 5 bases and J by 2 bases, leaving 14 bases between them.

This clone occurred a few times. CDR3 amino acids: CASSESGETDTQYF. The CDR3 bases are TGTGCCAGCAGTGAATCCGGTGAGACAGATACGCAGTATTTT. V gene TRBV6-4 combines with J gene TRBJ2-3, with D unclear. V dropped 3 bases and J dropped 3 bases, with 10 bases sitting between them. This CDR3 has 14 amino acids. Germline lookup yields CDR1 MRHNA and CDR2 SNTAGT.

V usage is TRBV19 and J usage is TRBJ1-1; perhaps TRBD1 as D (6 bases). CDR1 is LNHDA and CDR2 is SQIVND in the germline V gene (reference sequence). Trimming took 6 bases from V and 5 from J, leaving 10 bases between them. This CDR3 is built from 12 residues. The CDR3 sequence is CASSPQGTEAFF. The CDR3 region has the DNA TGTGCCAGTAGCCCCCAGGGGACTGAAGCTTTCTTT.

In its sample, this clone was seen once. The chain carries TRBV29-1 and TRBJ2-2; D is ambiguous. CDR3 length: 13 residues. Germline lookup yields CDR1 SQVTM and CDR2 ANQGSEA. Deletions cut 7 bases from V and 0 bases from J, with 9 bases between. For the CDR3, the DNA is TGCAGCGGGTGCGTTACGAACACCGGGGAGCTGTTTTTT. Translation gives CSGCVTNTGELFF.

The chain joins TRBV6-1 to TRBJ2-7; 7 bases map to TRBD2. Germline V lookup: CDR1 MNHNS, CDR2 SASEGT. V shed 1 base, J shed 3 bases, and the junction held 6 bases outside the gene matches. The CDR3 covers 15 residues. The CDR3 spells CASSEDSGRYYEQYF. The CDR3 bases are TGTGCCAGCAGTGAAGATTCCGGGAGGTACTACGAGCAGTACTTC.

J is TRBJ1-1 and V is TRBV6-5, with 7 positions matching TRBD1. This CDR3 contains 13 residues. Looked up from germline, CDR1 is MNHEY and CDR2 is SVGAGI. V dropped 2 bases and J dropped 5; count of bases not matched to a gene: 2. This chain's CDR3 is CASSYAGGTEAFF. DNA of the CDR3: TGTGCCAGCAGTTACGCAGGGGGGACTGAAGCTTTCTTT.

The genes are TRBV28 and TRBJ2-7; maybe TRBD1 (7 bases). V was cut by 5 bases and J by 6 bases, with 23 bases left in between. This CDR3 is built from 16 residues. CDR1 and CDR2 (germline): MDHEN, SYDVKM. CDR3 residues: CASSPKEGAFLIEQYV. The CDR3 DNA follows: TGTGCCAGCAGTCCCAAGGAGGGGGCTTTCCTGATCGAGCAGTACGTC.

The chain recombines TRBV7-2 with TRBJ2-3; 12 bases fit TRBD2. Germline values: CDR1 SGHTA, CDR2 FQGNSA. The CDR3 spans 18 residues. The V gene end was trimmed by 9 bases and the J gene end by 0 bases; junction bases not matched to a gene: 13. The CDR3 coding sequence is TGTGCCAGTCGAAGATGGACTAGCGGGGTGTCTAGCACAGATACGCAGTATTTT. Translating it yields CASRRWTSGVSSTDTQYF.

The genes are TRBV7-9 and TRBJ2-7; maybe TRBD2 (7 bases). The germline CDR1 and CDR2 sequences are SEHNR and FQNEAQ (reference sequence). The CDR3 extends over 15 amino acids. The V end was cut by 0 bases, the J end by 4 bases, with 13 bases between. This CDR3 reads CASSLAGGGGYEQYF. The CDR3 region has the DNA TGTGCCAGCAGCTTAGCTGGGGGGGGCGGTTACGAGCAGTACTTC.

There are a few counts of this clone. V gene TRBV5-5 combines with J gene TRBJ1-5; 9 bases are shared with TRBD1. This CDR3 has 15 residues. V lost 4 bases and J lost 5; bases outside the gene matches: 7. The germline CDR1 and CDR2 sequences are SGHKS and YYEKEE (reference sequence). CDR3 sequence reads: CASSLGQGRDQPQHF. The CDR3 DNA follows: TGTGCCAGCAGCCTCGGACAGGGGCGAGATCAGCCCCAGCATTTT.

V is TRBV29-1 and J is TRBJ1-3, with D uncertain. Between the trimmed V and J ends, which lost 4 bases and 4 bases, there was a span of 8 bases. Germline V gives CDR1 SQVTM, CDR2 ANQGSEA. This CDR3 has 12 amino acids. In DNA form, the CDR3 reads TGCAGCGTTGGAGTGCCGGGAAACACCATATATTTT. Encoded protein: CSVGVPGNTIYF.

In this sample, this clone turned up a few times. The chain is built from TRBV5-4 and TRBJ1-2; 10 bases agree with TRBD1. Germline values: CDR1 SGHNT, CDR2 YYREEE (reference sequence). Germline trimming cut 4 bases from V and 4 bases from J; bases unmatched to any gene: 4. This CDR3 has 14 amino acids. CDR3 sequence reads: CASSPGQGFYGYTF. The DNA for the CDR3 is TGTGCCAGCAGCCCGGGACAGGGGTTCTATGGCTACACCTTC.

The chain joins TRBV18 to TRBJ1-1; D is unresolved. The length of the CDR3 is 14 residues. The V end lost 3 bases, the J end lost 7 bases, and 15 bases lay between the germline ends. CDR1 is KGHSH and CDR2 is LQKENI in the germline V gene. Written as DNA, the CDR3 is TGTGCCAGCTCACCGAATCAAGATCGGAGTGAAGCTTTCTTT. It codes for CASSPNQDRSEAFF.

The chain recombines TRBV28 with TRBJ1-6, with 7 bases fitting TRBD1. The junction had 6 bases not matched to a gene; V was cut back by 5 bases and J by 5 bases. The CDR3 length is 15 residues. CDR1 MDHEN and CDR2 SYDVKM come from the germline V gene. The CDR3: CASSATGTDNSPLHF. The CDR3 coding sequence is TGTGCCAGCAGTGCAACCGGGACAGATAATTCACCCCTCCACTTT.

The rearrangement links TRBV18 to TRBJ1-1; 9 positions agree with TRBD1. Germline CDR1 KGHSH, CDR2 LQKENI. Trimming at V came to 3 bases and at J to 1 base, leaving 9 bases not matched to a gene. The CDR3 totals 17 residues. The CDR3 loop is CASSPRDRARGNTEAFF. For the CDR3, the DNA is TGTGCCAGCTCACCCCGGGACAGGGCTAGGGGGAACACTGAAGCTTTCTTT.

The V and J genes are TRBV5-6 and TRBJ1-2; possibly TRBD1 for D (5 bases). The CDR3 runs to 14 residues. CDR1 is SGHDT and CDR2 is YYEEEE in the germline V gene. Trimming shortened V by 1 base and J by 4 bases, and 11 bases separated the two germline ends. As DNA, the CDR3 is TGTGCCAGCAGCTTGTGGGGGGTTGGCTATGGCTACACCTTC. This encodes CASSLWGVGYGYTF. Full variable domain (rest looked up from reference TRBV5-6 and TRBJ1-2): DAGVTQSPTHLIKTRGQQVTLRCSPKSGHDTVSWYQQALGQGPQFIFQYYEEEERQRGNFPDRFSGHQFPNYSSELNVNALLLGDSALYLCASSLWGVGYGYTFGSGTRLTVV.

This clone was recorded a few times. The gene calls are TRBV7-2 and TRBJ1-1, with D possibly being TRBD1 (6 bases). This CDR3 is built from 14 residues. V was cut by 5 bases and J by 2 bases, with 12 bases left in between. The germline CDR1 and CDR2 sequences are SGHTA and FQGNSA. DNA of the CDR3: TGTGCCAGCAGCGGACAGACCGCAAACACTGAAGCTTTCTTT. Its protein is CASSGQTANTEAFF.

In DNA, the CDR3 is TGCGCCAGCAGCCCCCCGGTTGTAGCTAGCACAGATACGCAGTATTTT. Residues: CASSPPVVASTDTQYF. The genes are TRBV5-1 and TRBJ2-3; D is unclear. The germline V gene has CDR1 SGHRS and CDR2 YFSETQ. The CDR3 extends over 16 amino acids. V gave up 4 bases and J gave up 0 bases, with 15 bases separating them.

The chain carries TRBV6-5 and TRBJ2-5, with D perhaps TRBD1 (5 bases). Trimming removed 6 bases at V and 1 base at J, with 15 bases between. The CDR3 runs to 15 residues. The germline CDR1 and CDR2 sequences are MNHEY and SVGAGI. DNA for the CDR3: TGTGCCAGCAGCCCCGGTGAGACAGCCCAAGAGACCCAGTACTTC. This gives the protein CASSPGETAQETQYF.

This chain links TRBV2 with TRBJ2-2, with TRBD2 as a possible D gene (5 bases). Germline CDR1 reads SNHLY; CDR2 reads FYNNEI. Trimming stripped 5 bases from V and 9 bases from J, with 10 bases between. CDR3 length: 12 residues. CDR3 amino acids: CASSTGVRELFF. In DNA, the CDR3 is TGTGCCAGCAGTACCGGGGTACGGGAGCTGTTTTTT.

The rearrangement joins TRBV14 to TRBJ2-1; D gene ambiguous. Germline V gene lookup returns CDR1 SGHDN and CDR2 FVKESK. This CDR3 spans 13 amino acids. V lost 4 bases to trimming and J lost 8 bases, with 12 bases between them. As DNA, the CDR3 is TGTGCCAGCAGCCGCCTTCTTCGGGATGAGCAGTTCTTC. This encodes CASSRLLRDEQFF.

The chain uses TRBV19 and TRBJ2-3; 7 bases match TRBD2. V shed 0 bases, J shed 6 bases, and the junction held 12 bases outside the gene matches. The CDR3 covers 17 residues. The germline V gene encodes CDR1 LNHDA and CDR2 SQIVND (reference sequence). This CDR3 is CASSIDLADLSGDTQYF. Here the CDR3 DNA reads TGTGCCAGTAGTATAGATCTAGCGGACCTGAGTGGGGATACGCAGTATTTT.